A single sample is the source of the 27 T cell receptor beta chains below, sequenced in a study of cytomegalovirus exposure and HLA in healthy donors. The PCR was carried out with 60 Vbeta primers and 13 Jbeta primers. Method: immunoSEQ multiplex PCR; TCRdb's copy keeps in-frame clones and lacks some. The data show around 210,000 clones, and the top ten clones hold around 1.1%. The sample consisted of PBMCs. The receptors originated from a girl aged 2 to 9 in good health and CMV-seropositive.

J is TRBJ2-1 and V is TRBV6-1; 7 nucleotides align to TRBD2. The germline V gene has CDR1 MNHNS and CDR2 SASEGT. The V segment lost 3 bases and the J segment 7 bases; nucleotides outside the gene matches: 9. CDR3 length: 15 residues. Here the CDR3 reads CASSDYSGKGNEQFF. CDR3 DNA: TGTGCCAGCAGTGATTACAGCGGGAAGGGGAATGAGCAGTTCTTC.

The chain couples TRBV27 to TRBJ2-1; 9 nucleotides match TRBD1. The germline V gene has CDR1 MNHEY and CDR2 SMNVEV (reference sequence). The V gene end was trimmed by 0 bases and the J gene end by 2 bases; junction bases not matched to a gene: 5. CDR3 length equals 17 residues. CDR3 DNA sequence: TGTGCCAGCAGTTTATCGTCCGGGACAGGGACCTACAATGAGCAGTTCTTC. Protein sequence: CASSLSSGTGTYNEQFF.

CDR3 nucleotides: TGTGCCAGCGGGGCACTAGCGGGAGGGGCCTACAATGAGCAGTTCTTC. It encodes CASGALAGGAYNEQFF. The chain combines TRBV2 with TRBJ2-1, with TRBD2 matching 13 bases. The germline V gene has CDR1 SNHLY and CDR2 FYNNEI. Trimming at V came to 8 bases and at J to 2 bases, leaving 6 bases not matched to a gene. CDR3 length: 16 amino acids.

The V gene is TRBV19, the J gene TRBJ1-2, with 9 nucleotides matching TRBD1. Germline V gene sequence: CDR1 LNHDA, CDR2 SQIVND (reference sequence). This CDR3 comprises 13 residues. V lost 3 bases to trimming and J lost 6 bases; unmatched junction nucleotides: 2. The CDR3 sequence: CASSMGQGDGYTF. The CDR3 region has the DNA TGTGCCAGTAGTATGGGACAGGGAGATGGCTACACCTTC.

The V gene is TRBV7-2, the J gene TRBJ1-4, with D possibly TRBD1 on 5 matching bases. Germline CDR1 and CDR2: SGHTA and FQGNSA. The CDR3 spans 16 residues. Between the trimmed V and J ends, which lost 4 bases and 1 base, there was a span of 13 bases. CDR3 protein: CASSSTVFVTNEKLFF. The DNA of the CDR3 is TGTGCCAGCAGCTCGACAGTATTTGTAACTAATGAAAAACTGTTTTTT. The full variable domain, completed using reference TRBV7-2 and TRBJ1-4, is GAGVSQSPSNKVTEKGKDVELRCDPISGHTALYWYRQSLGQGLEFLIYFQGNSAPDKSGLPSDRFSAERTGGSVSTLTIQRTQQEDSAVYLCASSSTVFVTNEKLFFGSGTQLSVL.

J is TRBJ1-2 and V is TRBV7-2, with a tentative D call TRBD1 (5 bases). The V gene's germline CDR1 is SGHTA and CDR2 FQGNSA. V shed 3 bases and J shed 10 bases, with 12 bases lying between them. CDR3 size: 12 residues. The CDR3 loop reads CASSFGWGDYTF. The CDR3 DNA follows: TGTGCCAGCAGCTTCGGGTGGGGGGACTACACCTTC.

The chain carries TRBV28 and TRBJ1-5; D is unclear. This CDR3 comprises 12 residues. CDR1 and CDR2 (germline): MDHEN, SYDVKM. The V and J ends lost 3 bases and 7 bases respectively, with 7 bases between them. The CDR3 spells CASSFRRQPQHF. Written as DNA, the CDR3 is TGTGCCAGCAGTTTTCGTCGGCAGCCCCAGCATTTT. The variable domain in full, completed from reference TRBV28 and TRBJ1-5, reads DVKVTQSSRYLVKRTGEKVFLECVQDMDHENMFWYRQDPGLGLRLIYFSYDVKMKEKGDIPEGYSVSREKKERFSLILESASTNQTSMYLCASSFRRQPQHFGDGTRLSIL.

The chain uses TRBV19 and TRBJ2-1; 15 nucleotides agree with TRBD2. V lost 5 bases, J lost 8 bases, and 4 bases stayed unmatched. This CDR3 region has 15 residues. CDR1 and CDR2 (germline): LNHDA, SQIVND (reference sequence). CDR3 region: CASSRTSGRAHEQFF. For the CDR3, the DNA is TGTGCCAGTAGTCGGACTAGCGGGAGGGCCCATGAGCAGTTCTTC.

The rearrangement links TRBV6-5 to TRBJ2-7; 8 bases map to TRBD2. Germline V gene lookup returns CDR1 MNHEY and CDR2 SVGAGI. The CDR3 sequence is 15 residues long. V lost 0 bases, J lost 4 bases, and 5 bases stayed unmatched. CDR3 in DNA: TGTGCCAGCAGTTACTCGCCGGGAGGGCCGTACGAGCAGTACTTC. Translation: CASSYSPGGPYEQYF.

The chain links TRBV5-1 to TRBJ1-5, with a weak D call TRBD1 (5 bases). The CDR3 sequence is 15 residues long. The germline V gene encodes CDR1 SGHRS and CDR2 YFSETQ. The V end was cut by 4 bases, the J end by 3 bases, with 14 bases between. In DNA form, the CDR3 reads TGCGCCAGCAGCAACACCCGGGGGGACAATCAGCCCCAGCATTTT. This codes for CASSNTRGDNQPQHF.

V gene TRBV6-6 combines with J gene TRBJ2-2, with 10 bases matching TRBD2. Unmatched junction bases numbered 9, after V lost 6 bases and J lost 5 bases. CDR1 is MNHNY, CDR2 SVGAGI, per germline (reference sequence). The CDR3 loop spans 16 amino acids. The CDR3 protein is CASSLLAGDGTGELFF. The DNA of the CDR3 is TGTGCCAGCAGCCTGCTAGCGGGAGATGGGACCGGGGAGCTGTTTTTT.

The V call is TRBV6-4, the J call TRBJ2-3; D gene uncertain. Germline CDR1 MRHNA, CDR2 SNTAGT. This CDR3 region has 13 residues. Trimming removed 4 bases at V and 0 bases at J, with 5 bases between. CDR3 protein: CASSAGSTDTQYF. The CDR3 DNA sequence: TGTGCCAGCAGTGCCGGGAGCACAGATACGCAGTATTTT.

The gene calls are TRBV2 and TRBJ2-2; TRBD1 matches 7 bases. The CDR3 spans 16 residues. Trimming took 10 bases from V and 0 from J; bases not matched to a gene: 11. CDR1 SNHLY and CDR2 FYNNEI come from the germline V gene. This chain's CDR3 is CATTRDSASNTGELFF. The CDR3 nucleotides read TGTGCCACCACCCGGGACAGCGCCTCGAACACCGGGGAGCTGTTTTTT.

The V gene is TRBV4-1, the J gene TRBJ2-1; TRBD2 matches 11 bases. Per germline, CDR1 MGHRA and CDR2 YSYEKL. The CDR3 is made up of 15 amino acids. V shed 5 bases and J 9 bases; nucleotides not matched to a gene: 9. CDR3: CASSLNLLAGAEQFF. The CDR3 DNA reads TGCGCCAGCAGCTTGAACCTACTAGCGGGAGCTGAGCAGTTCTTC.

The chain employs TRBV11-2 and TRBJ2-7, with 7 bases that match TRBD2. CDR3 length: 14 amino acids. Germline CDR1 reads SGHAT; CDR2 reads FQNNGV. Germline trimming cut 2 bases from V and 5 bases from J; bases unmatched to any gene: 6. The CDR3 region is CASSLILATHEQYF. CDR3 DNA sequence: TGTGCCAGCAGCTTAATACTAGCGACCCACGAGCAGTACTTC. The whole variable domain, filled in from reference TRBV11-2 and TRBJ2-7, reads EAGVAQSPRYKIIEKRQSVAFWCNPISGHATLYWYQQILGQGPKLLIQFQNNGVVDDSQLPKDRFSAERLKGVDSTLKIQPAKLEDSAVYLCASSLILATHEQYFGPGTRLTVT.

This chain links TRBV27 with TRBJ2-6; D is uncertain. Trimming cost V 7 bases and J 0 bases, with 7 bases left between them. There are 14 residues in the CDR3. Germline V gene data show CDR1 as MNHEY and CDR2 as SMNVEV (reference sequence). CDR3 nucleotide sequence: TGTGCCAGCACTATTTACTCTGGGGCCAACGTCCTGACTTTC. This encodes CASTIYSGANVLTF.

The chain uses TRBV19 and TRBJ1-5, with D perhaps matching TRBD1 (5 bases). The germline gives CDR1 LNHDA, CDR2 SQIVND (reference sequence). The CDR3 extends over 15 amino acids. The V end was cut by 3 bases, the J end by 4 bases, with 13 bases between. CDR3 sequence: CASSISIQGNQPQHF. As DNA, the CDR3 is TGTGCCAGTAGTATCTCCATTCAGGGAAATCAGCCCCAGCATTTT.

V is TRBV7-9 and J is TRBJ2-1, with D unclear. The V gene lost 2 bases and the J gene lost 3 bases, with 8 bases spanning the gap. The CDR3 spans 14 residues. The germline V gene encodes CDR1 SEHNR and CDR2 FQNEAQ (reference sequence). The CDR3 nucleotides are TGTGCCAGCAGCTTACAGGATTTCTACAATGAGCAGTTCTTC. Amino acid sequence: CASSLQDFYNEQFF.

The V gene is TRBV7-9, the J gene TRBJ2-1; D not certain. V lost 0 bases to trimming and J lost 4 bases, with 10 bases between them. The CDR3 consists of 15 residues. CDR1 is SEHNR, CDR2 FQNEAQ, per germline (reference sequence). The CDR3 region is CASSLATGYYNEQFF. The CDR3 nucleotides are TGTGCCAGCAGCTTAGCTACTGGTTATTACAATGAGCAGTTCTTC.

The J gene is TRBJ2-7, the V gene TRBV28, with 7 bases that match TRBD1. V trimming: 10 bases; J trimming: 7 bases; junction bases outside the gene matches: 13. The germline gives CDR1 MDHEN, CDR2 SYDVKM. The CDR3 consists of 13 residues. CDR3 amino acids: CANNEGAIWEQYF. CDR3 bases: TGTGCCAACAACGAGGGGGCTATTTGGGAGCAGTACTTC.

The J gene is TRBJ2-7, the V gene TRBV28; 13 bases map to TRBD2. The ends lost 4 bases at V and 6 bases at J; junction bases unmatched: 6. The CDR3 sequence is 15 residues long. Germline loops: CDR1 MDHEN, CDR2 SYDVKM. This CDR3 is CASSSKTSGRFEQYF. CDR3 DNA sequence: TGTGCCAGCAGTTCGAAGACTAGCGGGAGGTTCGAGCAGTACTTC.

The chain recombines TRBV19 with TRBJ2-7; 7 bases fit TRBD2. This CDR3 has 11 residues. Germline loops: CDR1 LNHDA, CDR2 SQIVND (reference sequence). This CDR3 is CGAGVWCEQYF. The CDR3 coding sequence is TGTGGCGCGGGAGTATGGTGCGAGCAGTACTTC.

The chain uses TRBV30 and TRBJ1-4; weak D call: TRBD1 (6 bases). Per the germline V gene, CDR1 is GTSNPN and CDR2 is SVGIG (reference sequence). V was pared by 2 bases and J by 13 bases, with 14 bases between. The CDR3 extends over 12 amino acids. CDR3 sequence reads: CAWSSTRGGLFF. DNA for the CDR3: TGTGCCTGGAGTTCGACCAGGGGTGGACTGTTTTTT.

The chain is built from TRBV11-2 and TRBJ2-5; maybe TRBD2 (5 bases). V dropped 3 bases and J dropped 5 bases, with 10 bases sitting between them. The germline V gene encodes CDR1 SGHAT and CDR2 FQNNGV. The CDR3 covers 13 residues. The CDR3 DNA reads TGTGCCAGCAGCTTTGTCGGGGTCGAGACCCAGTACTTC. It is translated as CASSFVGVETQYF. The entire variable domain, with the rest obtained from reference TRBV11-2 and TRBJ2-5, is as follows: EAGVAQSPRYKIIEKRQSVAFWCNPISGHATLYWYQQILGQGPKLLIQFQNNGVVDDSQLPKDRFSAERLKGVDSTLKIQPAKLEDSAVYLCASSFVGVETQYFGPGTRLLVL.

The V call is TRBV6-4, the J call TRBJ2-1; D may be TRBD1 (5 bases). Germline V CDR1 and CDR2: MRHNA, SNTAGT. Between the trimmed V and J ends, which lost 6 bases and 0 bases, there was a span of 9 bases. The CDR3 consists of 14 residues. CDR3 protein: CASRRDSSYNEQFF. DNA for the CDR3: TGTGCCAGCAGAAGAGACAGCTCCTACAATGAGCAGTTCTTC.

This sequence joins TRBV28 and TRBJ1-5, with D hard to call. V lost 6 bases to trimming and J lost 4 bases, with 7 bases between them. CDR3 size: 12 residues. Germline V gives CDR1 MDHEN, CDR2 SYDVKM. The CDR3 sequence is CASRPSNQPQHF. The CDR3 bases are TGTGCCAGCAGGCCGAGTAATCAGCCCCAGCATTTT.

The chain carries TRBV27 and TRBJ2-5; 8 nucleotides align to TRBD1. Germline V CDR1 and CDR2: MNHEY, SMNVEV (reference sequence). With 3 bases clipped from V and 5 bases from J, the junction kept 5 bases outside the gene matches. The CDR3 runs 14 residues. The CDR3 loop is CASSLKQGGETQYF. The CDR3 coding sequence is TGTGCCAGCAGTTTGAAACAGGGGGGTGAGACCCAGTACTTC.